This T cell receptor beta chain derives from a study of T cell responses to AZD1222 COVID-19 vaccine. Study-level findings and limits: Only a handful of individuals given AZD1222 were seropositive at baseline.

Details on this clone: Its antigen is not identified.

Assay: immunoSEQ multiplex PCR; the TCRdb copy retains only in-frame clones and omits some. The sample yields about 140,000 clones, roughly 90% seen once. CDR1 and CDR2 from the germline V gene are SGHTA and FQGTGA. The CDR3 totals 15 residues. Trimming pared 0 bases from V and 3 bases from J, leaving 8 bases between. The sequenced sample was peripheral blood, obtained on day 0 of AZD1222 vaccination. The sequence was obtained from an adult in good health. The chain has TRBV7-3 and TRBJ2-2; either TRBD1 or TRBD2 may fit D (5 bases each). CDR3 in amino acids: CASSLTLGDTGELFF. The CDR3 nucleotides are TGTGCCAGCAGCTTAACGTTGGGGGACACCGGGGAGCTGTTTTTT.